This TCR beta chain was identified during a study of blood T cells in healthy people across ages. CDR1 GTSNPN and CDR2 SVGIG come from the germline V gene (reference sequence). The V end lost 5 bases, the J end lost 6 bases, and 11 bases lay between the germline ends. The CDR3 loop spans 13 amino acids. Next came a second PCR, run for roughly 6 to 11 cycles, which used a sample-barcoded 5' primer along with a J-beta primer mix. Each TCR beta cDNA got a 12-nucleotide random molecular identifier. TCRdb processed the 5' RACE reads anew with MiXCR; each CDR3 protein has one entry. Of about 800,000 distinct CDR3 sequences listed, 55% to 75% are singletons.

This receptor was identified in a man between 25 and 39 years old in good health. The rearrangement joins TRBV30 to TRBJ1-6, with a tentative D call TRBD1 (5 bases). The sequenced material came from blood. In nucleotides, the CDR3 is TGTGCCTGGGACAGTCTTTCTAATTCACCCCTCCACTTT. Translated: CAWDSLSNSPLHF.